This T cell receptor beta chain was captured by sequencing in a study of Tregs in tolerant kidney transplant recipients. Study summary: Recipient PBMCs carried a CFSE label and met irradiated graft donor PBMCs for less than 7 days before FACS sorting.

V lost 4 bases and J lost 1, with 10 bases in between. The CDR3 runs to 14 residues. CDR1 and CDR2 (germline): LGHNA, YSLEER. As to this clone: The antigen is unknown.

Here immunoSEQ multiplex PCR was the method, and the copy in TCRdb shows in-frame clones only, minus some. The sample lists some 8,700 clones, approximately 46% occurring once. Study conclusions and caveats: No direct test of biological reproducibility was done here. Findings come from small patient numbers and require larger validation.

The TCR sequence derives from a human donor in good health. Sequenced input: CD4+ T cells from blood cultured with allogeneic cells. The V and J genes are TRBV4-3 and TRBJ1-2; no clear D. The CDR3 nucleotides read TGCGCCAGCAGCCGCAGAGGAGTTAACTATGGCTACACCTTC. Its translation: CASSRRGVNYGYTF.